This TCR beta chain emerged from a study of regulatory T cells in long-lasting Graves disease. In its sample, this clonotype was seen many times. The CDR3 is 13 residues long. Per germline, CDR1 MDHEN and CDR2 SYDVKM. The V gene lost 6 bases and the J gene lost 4 bases, with 12 bases spanning the gap. With iRepertoire HTBI primers and Arm-PCR of CDR3 regions, TCR beta libraries were built. TCRdb itself ran the multiplex PCR reads through MiXCR, one entry per CDR3 protein. The sample includes some 430,000 distinct CDR3 sequences, 20% to 25% of them seen just once. Time point noted: persistent/refractory GD, antithyroid drugs over 5 years with positive TRAb. With RNA extracted from PBMCs as input, the TCR library was made.

This sequence was found in a female donor with Graves disease. Sequenced material: peripheral blood mononuclear cells (PBMCs), taken when the disease was refractory, from a patient treated with antithyroid drugs. The chain has TRBV28 and TRBJ2-5, with D tentatively TRBD1 or TRBD2 (6 bases each). The chain's CDR3 is CASRLGGGETQYF. The CDR3 DNA reads as TGTGCCAGCAGACTAGGAGGGGGAGAGACCCAGTACTTC.